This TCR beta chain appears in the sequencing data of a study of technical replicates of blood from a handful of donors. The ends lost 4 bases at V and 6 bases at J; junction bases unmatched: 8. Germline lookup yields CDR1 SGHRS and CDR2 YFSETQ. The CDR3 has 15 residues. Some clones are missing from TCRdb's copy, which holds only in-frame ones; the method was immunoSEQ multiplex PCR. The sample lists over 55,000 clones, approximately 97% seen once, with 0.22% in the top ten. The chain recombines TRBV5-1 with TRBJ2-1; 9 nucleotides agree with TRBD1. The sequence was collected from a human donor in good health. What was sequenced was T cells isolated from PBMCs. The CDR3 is CASSRGTGLPNEQFF. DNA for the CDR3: TGCGCCAGCAGCCGCGGGACAGGGCTACCCAATGAGCAGTTCTTC.